These 20 T cell receptor beta chains were all obtained from the same sample, sequenced in a study of regulatory T cells in long-lasting Graves disease (dated by TCRdb to about 2021). The library was built by means of multiplex PCR. TCRdb names Illumina HiSeq 4000 as the instrument used. To build TCR beta libraries, CDR3 regions were amplified by Arm-PCR using iRepertoire HTBI primers. TCRdb itself trimmed the public reads at Q25 with fastp, ran MiXCR and retained productive beta chains. Rows merge per CDR3 protein into single entries with the most common DNA and genes. The sample table holds approximately 360,000 distinct CDR3 sequences, of which 12% were seen once. Under 20% of the sample rests with the top ten. Explained via the paper, the time point label denotes: newly diagnosed GD, antithyroid drugs for less than 3 months. For both TCR sequencing and RNA sequencing, RNA was extracted from PBMCs using TRIzol.

The same sample was also studied in work on T cells in Graves' hyperthyroidism and ophthalmopathy.

This sample comprised peripheral blood mononuclear cells (PBMCs), obtained at new diagnosis, from a patient treated with antithyroid drugs. The receptor set was obtained from a woman younger than 30 with Graves disease. Donor details come from another sample of the same person, matched by shared clones.

This clonotype was observed at least ten times. This rearrangement joins TRBV11-2 to TRBJ1-1; tentatively, D is TRBD1 (6 bases). With 6 bases removed from V and 0 bases from J, the gap between germline ends came to 14 bases. Per the germline V gene, CDR1 is SGHAT and CDR2 is FQNNGV. The CDR3 has 15 residues. The CDR3 reads CASSLRGQMNTEAFF. The CDR3 region has the DNA TGTGCCAGCAGTTTGCGCGGACAGATGAACACTGAAGCTTTCTTT.

At least ten counts were recorded for this clonotype. The rearrangement links TRBV2 to TRBJ1-2; D gene ambiguous. Germline assignment: CDR1 SNHLY and CDR2 FYNNEI. The CDR3 totals 15 residues. V lost 0 bases to trimming and J lost 3 bases, with 11 bases between them. The chain's CDR3 is CASSEAGSDYYGYTF. In DNA form, the CDR3 reads TGTGCCAGCAGTGAAGCAGGGTCTGACTACTATGGCTACACCTTC.

This clonotype was seen a few times. The CDR3 bases are TGCGCCAGCAGCTTGGGCCCCCAGCACACAGATACGCAGTATTTT. As protein: CASSLGPQHTDTQYF. The chain carries TRBV5-1 and TRBJ2-3, with D uncertain. The CDR3 has 15 amino acids. V was pared by 0 bases and J by 2 bases, with 10 bases between. Per germline, CDR1 SGHRS and CDR2 YFSETQ.

The genes are TRBV5-6 and TRBJ1-1; D call uncertain. V lost 2 bases and J lost 11, with 16 bases in between. Per germline, CDR1 SGHDT and CDR2 YYEEEE. This CDR3 has 13 residues. The CDR3, as DNA: TGTGCCAGCAGCTTAGGTGGGGTGGTTGGGGCTTTCTTT. Amino acids: CASSLGGVVGAFF. The full variable domain, completed using reference TRBV5-6 and TRBJ1-1, is DAGVTQSPTHLIKTRGQQVTLRCSPKSGHDTVSWYQQALGQGPQFIFQYYEEEERQRGNFPDRFSGHQFPNYSSELNVNALLLGDSALYLCASSLGGVVGAFFGQGTRLTVV.

This clonotype was picked up many times. A junction boundary mismatches the germline segment, possibly from a read error. The chain has TRBV20-1 and TRBJ1-2; D uncertain. The CDR3 sequence is 15 residues long. Germline CDR1 DFQATT, CDR2 SNEGSKA (reference sequence). DNA of the CDR3: TGCAGTGCCAGAGCCGTTTGGGCGCGGGCCTATGGCTACACCTTC. This encodes CSARAVWARAYGYTF.

This clonotype occurred many times. V gene TRBV6-1 combines with J gene TRBJ1-1, with TRBD1 matching over 7 bases. Germline V gene lookup returns CDR1 MNHNS and CDR2 SASEGT. V trimming: 5 bases; J trimming: 5 bases; junction bases outside the gene matches: 5. The CDR3 sequence is 13 residues long. This CDR3 reads CASSQTGWTEAFF. The CDR3 coding sequence is TGTGCCAGCAGTCAGACAGGGTGGACTGAAGCTTTCTTT.

This clonotype was observed at least ten times. V is TRBV20-1 and J is TRBJ2-5; D is possibly TRBD2 (6 bases). The CDR3 extends over 15 amino acids. Germline CDR1 DFQATT, CDR2 SNEGSKA (reference sequence). V gave up 6 bases and J gave up 1 base, with 18 bases separating them. The CDR3 loop reads CSAGGAAFLQETQYF. The CDR3 nucleotides read TGCAGTGCGGGAGGAGCGGCGTTTCTCCAAGAGACCCAGTACTTC.

There are many counts of this clonotype. V is TRBV28 and J is TRBJ1-1, with D tentatively TRBD1 (6 bases). In germline, CDR1 is MDHEN, CDR2 SYDVKM. The CDR3 spans 16 residues. The V gene lost 6 bases and the J gene lost 1 base, with 18 bases spanning the gap. CDR3 DNA sequence: TGTGCCAGCAGGTTGCCCGGGGGGCCGGGGAACACTGAAGCTTTCTTT. This translates into CASRLPGGPGNTEAFF.

With respect to this clonotype: This may come from a read error, since a much larger clone is one base off. The gene calls are TRBV27 and TRBJ1-4; a weak D match, TRBD1 (6 bases). This CDR3 contains 17 residues. The germline V gene encodes CDR1 MNHEY and CDR2 SMNVEV (reference sequence). The V end was cut by 5 bases, the J end by 6 bases, with 22 bases between. CDR3 DNA sequence: TGTGCCAGCAGTCCAGGGGCGAGTGATACCACTGATGAAAAACTGTTTTTT. It codes for CASSPGASDTTDEKLFF.

Points on this clonotype: The junction departs from germline at one end; a sequencing error may be responsible. This sequence joins TRBV19 and TRBJ2-1; 11 nucleotides agree with TRBD2. CDR3 size: 20 residues. Germline CDR1 is LNHDA and CDR2 is SQIVND (reference sequence). CDR3 residues: CASSIITGTSGRGKGDEQLF. CDR3 coding DNA: TGTGCCAGTAGTATAATTACCGGGACTAGCGGTCGTGGGAAGGGGGATGAGCAGCTCTTC.

In the case of this clonotype: A read error is likely, as this CDR3 ends without the conserved phenylalanine or tryptophan. The rearrangement links TRBV7-2 to TRBJ1-2, with D perhaps matching TRBD1 (6 bases). The germline V gene has CDR1 SGHTA and CDR2 FQGNSA. Trimming took 0 bases from V and 5 from J, leaving 13 bases between them. CDR3 length: 15 amino acids. This CDR3 reads CASSLAVQGLYGYTS. As DNA, the CDR3 is TGTGCCAGCAGCTTAGCGGTGCAGGGGCTATATGGCTACACCTCC.

This clonotype was observed a handful of times. The chain has TRBV10-3 and TRBJ2-7, with 9 bases that match TRBD2. This CDR3 has 16 amino acids. With 0 bases clipped from V and 5 bases from J, the junction kept 8 bases outside the gene matches. Germline V gene lookup returns CDR1 ENHRY and CDR2 SYGVKD. The CDR3 is CAISESVSGSWNEQYF. CDR3 DNA sequence: TGTGCCATCAGTGAGTCGGTTAGCGGGAGCTGGAACGAGCAGTACTTC.

This clonotype was found many times. The chain links TRBV7-9 to TRBJ2-3; weak D call: TRBD2 (6 bases). The CDR3 totals 15 residues. V shed 8 bases and J shed 4 bases, with 19 bases lying between them. From germline, CDR1 is SEHNR and CDR2 FQNEAQ (reference sequence). Here the CDR3 DNA reads TGTGCCAGCTCCCCGGAGGGCAGGGCAGCAGATACGCAGTATTTT. This sequence encodes CASSPEGRAADTQYF.

This clonotype was found many times. The chain combines TRBV15 with TRBJ1-4; perhaps TRBD1 as D (6 bases). The CDR3 runs to 16 residues. Germline V gene sequence: CDR1 LNHNV, CDR2 YYDKDF (reference sequence). The V gene lost 0 bases and the J gene lost 10 bases, with 18 bases spanning the gap. Here the CDR3 reads CATSRDSGATWGKLFF. CDR3 DNA: TGTGCCACCAGCAGAGATTCAGGGGCAACCTGGGGAAAACTGTTTTTT. The whole variable domain, filled in from reference TRBV15 and TRBJ1-4, reads DAMVIQNPRYQVTQFGKPVTLSCSQTLNHNVMYWYQQKSSQAPKLLFHYYDKDFNNEADTPDNFQSRRPNTSFCFLDIRSPGLGDTAMYLCATSRDSGATWGKLFFGSGTQLSVL.

Many counts were recorded for this clonotype. The chain links TRBV13 to TRBJ1-2, with D hard to call. Germline V gives CDR1 PRHDT, CDR2 FYEKMQ (reference sequence). V gave up 3 bases and J gave up 8 bases, with 13 bases separating them. CDR3 length equals 13 residues. Here the CDR3 DNA reads TGTGCCAGCAGCTTTGCAGGCTTCTTGGGCTACACCTTC. Translating gives CASSFAGFLGYTF.

This clonotype has a handful of counts. This chain joins TRBV12-3 or TRBV12-4 and TRBJ1-3, with D hard to call. This CDR3 comprises 16 residues. Trimming took 1 base from V and 4 from J, leaving 14 bases between them. CDR3 DNA sequence: TGTGCCAGCAGTTTAGACGGCAGGTTGGGAGGAAACACCATATATTTT. The encoded protein is CASSLDGRLGGNTIYF.

This clonotype was observed many times. The V gene is TRBV12-3 or TRBV12-4, the J gene TRBJ2-1; TRBD2 matches 7 bases. The CDR3 sequence is 16 residues long. V shed 2 bases, J shed 0 bases, and the junction held 4 bases outside the gene matches. CDR3 sequence reads: CASSLWGGGSYNEQFF. In DNA form, the CDR3 reads TGTGCCAGCAGTTTATGGGGGGGGGGCTCCTACAATGAGCAGTTCTTC.

This clonotype has just a few counts. The chain employs TRBV7-9 and TRBJ2-6; D unclear. Germline loops: CDR1 SEHNR, CDR2 FQNEAQ (reference sequence). Trimming left V 1 base short and J 2 bases short, with 6 bases between. This CDR3 is 15 amino acids long. CDR3 sequence (DNA): TGTGCCAGCAGCTTAGTAGGGCCTGGGGCCAACGTCCTGACTTTC. Translating it yields CASSLVGPGANVLTF.

This clonotype was found many times. V usage is TRBV6-2 or TRBV6-3 and J usage is TRBJ1-5, with D perhaps TRBD1 (5 bases). Germline V gene data show CDR1 as MNHEY and CDR2 as SVGEGT. This CDR3 is built from 15 residues. The V gene lost 3 bases and the J gene lost 7 bases, with 16 bases spanning the gap. The CDR3 here is CASSYGQGFRQPQHF. The CDR3 DNA sequence: TGTGCCAGCAGTTATGGCCAGGGATTTCGGCAGCCCCAGCATTTT.

This clonotype was recorded at least ten times. The J gene is TRBJ2-1, the V gene TRBV5-1; D remains unclear. CDR3 length: 13 amino acids. V was clipped by 0 bases and J by 4 bases, with 5 bases between them. The germline gives CDR1 SGHRS, CDR2 YFSETQ. CDR3 loop: CASSLATYNEQFF. The CDR3, as DNA: TGCGCCAGCAGCTTGGCTACTTACAATGAGCAGTTCTTC.